Listed below are T cell receptor beta chains from one sample, sequenced in a study of CD8+CD57+ T cells in acquired aplastic anemia. TCRdb reprocessed the reads via MiXCR and lists one record per CDR3 protein. The repertoire holds about 18,000 distinct CDR3 sequences, under 40% seen once, with 80% to 90% in the top ten. Sequencing input: CD8+CD57+ T cells sorted from PBMCs. These receptors were taken from a human donor with aplastic anemia. The CDR3 runs from the conserved cysteine through the conserved F or W. The order of the fields is V gene, J gene, clone size, D gene, CDR3 protein, CDR3 DNA. A D gene is named only where the DNA matches it firmly. Clone sizes are given selectively: once, few, many, or a class where the clone is expanded.

V gene: TRBV2
J gene: TRBJ2-3
clone size: -
D gene: -
CDR3 protein: CASEDYEGTDTQYF
CDR3 DNA: TGTGCCAGCGAAGACTACGAGGGCACAGATACGCAGTATTTT

V gene: TRBV2
J gene: TRBJ2-7
clone size: few
D gene: -
CDR3 protein: CASSGLIRTRAYEQYF
CDR3 DNA: TGTGCCAGCAGTGGACTGATTAGGACACGGGCCTACGAGCAGTACTTC

V gene: TRBV19
J gene: TRBJ2-7
clone size: few
D gene: -
CDR3 protein: CATEGGPYEQYF
CDR3 DNA: TGTGCCACCGAAGGGGGGCCCTACGAGCAGTACTTC

V gene: TRBV4-1
J gene: TRBJ1-2
clone size: many
D gene: -
CDR3 protein: CASSPQPGIDYGYTF
CDR3 DNA: TGCGCCAGCAGCCCCCAACCGGGGATTGACTATGGCTACACCTTC

V gene: TRBV7-9
J gene: TRBJ2-2
clone size: few
D gene: -
CDR3 protein: CASSNKTGELFF
CDR3 DNA: TGTGCCAGCAGTAATAAAACCGGGGAGCTGTTTTTT

V gene: TRBV29-1
J gene: TRBJ2-5
clone size: -
D gene: -
CDR3 protein: CSVEDGPQETQYF
CDR3 DNA: TGCAGCGTTGAGGACGGGCCTCAAGAGACCCAGTACTTC

V gene: TRBV20-1
J gene: TRBJ2-3
clone size: -
D gene: TRBD1
CDR3 protein: CSACPPTGDSTDTQYF
CDR3 DNA: TGCAGTGCTTGCCCACCGACAGGGGACAGCACAGATACGCAGTATTTT

V gene: TRBV7-8
J gene: TRBJ1-5
clone size: -
D gene: -
CDR3 protein: CASSLTRRGANQPQHF
CDR3 DNA: TGTGCCAGCAGTCTAACCAGAAGGGGGGCAAATCAGCCCCAGCATTTT

V gene: TRBV24-1
J gene: TRBJ2-2
clone size: once
D gene: -
CDR3 protein: CATRDSRDTGELFF
CDR3 DNA: TGTGCCACCAGGGATTCCAGGGACACCGGGGAGCTGTTTTTT

V gene: TRBV19
J gene: TRBJ2-3
clone size: -
D gene: TRBD2
CDR3 protein: CASKALAGGRGSDTQYF
CDR3 DNA: TGTGCCAGCAAGGCGCTAGCGGGAGGGCGTGGGTCCGATACGCAGTATTTT

V gene: TRBV19
J gene: TRBJ1-4
clone size: -
D gene: -
CDR3 protein: CASKERVTNEKLFF
CDR3 DNA: TGTGCCAGTAAGGAGAGAGTAACTAATGAAAAACTGTTTTTT

V gene: TRBV10-3
J gene: TRBJ1-5
clone size: -
D gene: TRBD1
CDR3 protein: CAISPGDRGLGNQPQHF
CDR3 DNA: TGTGCCATCAGCCCCGGAGACAGGGGGCTGGGCAATCAGCCCCAGCATTTT

V gene: TRBV9
J gene: TRBJ1-2
clone size: -
D gene: -
CDR3 protein: CASSQGGGSTGYTF
CDR3 DNA: TGTGCCAGCAGCCAGGGAGGGGGTTCAACTGGCTACACCTTC

V gene: TRBV15
J gene: TRBJ2-5
clone size: medium-sized
D gene: -
CDR3 protein: CATSRDRGLGETQYF
CDR3 DNA: TGTGCCACCAGCAGAGACAGGGGCCTCGGAGAGACCCAGTACTTC

V gene: TRBV6-1
J gene: TRBJ2-1
clone size: -
D gene: TRBD2
CDR3 protein: CASRGLGYNEQFF
CDR3 DNA: TGTGCCAGCAGGGGACTAGGCTACAATGAGCAGTTCTTC

V gene: TRBV10-3
J gene: TRBJ1-3
clone size: many
D gene: TRBD1
CDR3 protein: CAISEEETGWPGNTIYF
CDR3 DNA: TGTGCCATCAGTGAGGAGGAGACAGGGTGGCCTGGAAACACCATATATTTT

V gene: TRBV6-4
J gene: TRBJ2-1
clone size: few
D gene: TRBD2
CDR3 protein: CASSGGLHNEQFF
CDR3 DNA: TGTGCCAGCAGTGGGGGACTACACAATGAGCAGTTCTTC

V gene: TRBV20-1
J gene: TRBJ2-3
clone size: few
D gene: -
CDR3 protein: CSARDFGGGYTQYF
CDR3 DNA: TGCAGTGCTAGAGATTTCGGTGGGGGGTATACGCAGTATTTT

V gene: TRBV7-2
J gene: TRBJ2-1
clone size: few
D gene: -
CDR3 protein: CASSLAGGFLNEQFF
CDR3 DNA: TGTGCCAGCAGCTTAGCGGGGGGTTTCTTGAATGAGCAGTTCTTC

V gene: TRBV2
J gene: TRBJ2-7
clone size: -
D gene: -
CDR3 protein: CASSEGRHLGQYF
CDR3 DNA: TGTGCCAGCAGTGAAGGGCGGCATTTAGGGCAGTACTTC

V gene: TRBV10-3
J gene: TRBJ1-5
clone size: many
D gene: -
CDR3 protein: CAISEFGPVWSNQPQHF
CDR3 DNA: TGTGCCATCAGTGAGTTTGGACCCGTTTGGTCGAATCAGCCCCAGCATTTT

V gene: TRBV5-5
J gene: TRBJ1-2
clone size: -
D gene: TRBD1
CDR3 protein: CASSSKTGGSIYGYTF
CDR3 DNA: TGTGCCAGCAGCTCCAAAACAGGGGGCAGTATCTATGGCTACACCTTC

V gene: TRBV29-1
J gene: TRBJ2-7
clone size: many
D gene: TRBD2
CDR3 protein: CSVEGGSEQYF
CDR3 DNA: TGCAGCGTTGAGGGAGGGAGCGAGCAGTACTTC

V gene: TRBV9
J gene: TRBJ2-1
clone size: -
D gene: TRBD2
CDR3 protein: CASSVEPSGTGEQFF
CDR3 DNA: TGTGCCAGCAGCGTAGAACCTAGCGGGACTGGTGAGCAGTTCTTC

V gene: TRBV6-4
J gene: TRBJ2-6
clone size: few
D gene: -
CDR3 protein: CASSDRVGANVLTF
CDR3 DNA: TGTGCCAGCAGTGACAGGGTTGGGGCCAACGTCCTGACTTTC

V gene: TRBV6-1
J gene: TRBJ2-1
clone size: many
D gene: TRBD2
CDR3 protein: CASGFRGGYNEQFF
CDR3 DNA: TGTGCCAGCGGGTTTCGGGGGGGCTACAATGAGCAGTTCTTC

V gene: TRBV24-1
J gene: TRBJ2-2
clone size: few
D gene: TRBD2
CDR3 protein: CATRASGSTGELFF
CDR3 DNA: TGTGCCACCCGGGCTAGCGGGAGCACCGGGGAGCTGTTTTTT

V gene: TRBV20-1
J gene: TRBJ2-5
clone size: few
D gene: -
CDR3 protein: CSARDGRYETQYF
CDR3 DNA: TGCAGTGCTAGAGATGGCAGATATGAGACCCAGTACTTC

V gene: TRBV12-5
J gene: TRBJ1-2
clone size: -
D gene: -
CDR3 protein: CASGLVLSPANYGYTF
CDR3 DNA: TGTGCTAGTGGTTTGGTACTTAGCCCGGCTAACTATGGCTACACCTTC

V gene: TRBV7-6
J gene: TRBJ1-1
clone size: -
D gene: -
CDR3 protein: CASSFGEDTEAFF
CDR3 DNA: TGTGCCAGCAGCTTCGGGGAGGACACTGAAGCTTTCTTT

V gene: TRBV5-1
J gene: TRBJ2-3
clone size: few
D gene: -
CDR3 protein: CASSLILTDTQYF
CDR3 DNA: TGCGCCAGCAGCCTAATACTCACAGATACGCAGTATTTT

V gene: TRBV11-1
J gene: TRBJ2-7
clone size: many
D gene: TRBD1
CDR3 protein: CASSPEGTGYEQYF
CDR3 DNA: TGTGCCAGCAGCCCGGAGGGGACAGGGTACGAGCAGTACTTC

V gene: TRBV24-1
J gene: TRBJ2-7
clone size: once
D gene: TRBD1
CDR3 protein: CAEFRGRVVDEQYF
CDR3 DNA: TGTGCCGAGTTCAGGGGGCGTGTCGTCGACGAGCAGTACTTC

V gene: TRBV2
J gene: TRBJ2-5
clone size: -
D gene: -
CDR3 protein: CASKLGGLLGTQYF
CDR3 DNA: TGTGCCAGCAAACTCGGGGGTCTCCTTGGGACCCAGTACTTC

V gene: TRBV10-2
J gene: TRBJ2-3
clone size: -
D gene: -
CDR3 protein: CASAGDPDTQYF
CDR3 DNA: TGCGCCAGCGCAGGGGATCCAGATACGCAGTATTTT

V gene: TRBV7-7
J gene: TRBJ2-7
clone size: -
D gene: -
CDR3 protein: CASSSRGLRGEQYF
CDR3 DNA: TGTGCTAGCAGCTCCCGGGGCCTCCGGGGCGAGCAGTACTTC

V gene: TRBV20-1
J gene: TRBJ2-1
clone size: -
D gene: TRBD2
CDR3 protein: CSARDHAGGSYNEQFF
CDR3 DNA: TGCAGTGCTAGAGATCATGCGGGAGGGTCCTACAATGAGCAGTTCTTC

V gene: TRBV7-9
J gene: TRBJ2-7
clone size: few
D gene: TRBD2
CDR3 protein: CASSSGGGGAGEQYF
CDR3 DNA: TGTGCCAGCAGCTCCGGTGGGGGAGGGGCGGGGGAGCAGTACTTC

V gene: TRBV15
J gene: TRBJ2-3
clone size: many
D gene: -
CDR3 protein: CATSDGGVGTDTQYF
CDR3 DNA: TGTGCCACCAGCGACGGGGGAGTGGGCACAGATACGCAGTATTTT

V gene: TRBV2
J gene: TRBJ2-1
clone size: few
D gene: TRBD2
CDR3 protein: CASSVLEGLAALNEQFF
CDR3 DNA: TGTGCCAGCAGTGTGTTGGAGGGACTAGCGGCTTTGAATGAGCAGTTCTTC

V gene: TRBV5-4
J gene: TRBJ1-1
clone size: once
D gene: -
CDR3 protein: CASSLAQGSITEAFF
CDR3 DNA: TGTGCCAGCAGCTTGGCCCAGGGGTCTATTACTGAAGCTTTCTTT

V gene: TRBV6-1
J gene: TRBJ2-1
clone size: -
D gene: TRBD2
CDR3 protein: CASSEPTSSWDEQFF
CDR3 DNA: TGTGCCAGCAGTGAACCGACTAGCAGTTGGGATGAGCAGTTCTTC

V gene: TRBV9
J gene: TRBJ2-1
clone size: few
D gene: -
CDR3 protein: CASSVQGNEQFF
CDR3 DNA: TGTGCCAGCAGCGTACAGGGTAATGAGCAGTTCTTC

V gene: TRBV5-1
J gene: TRBJ1-1
clone size: -
D gene: -
CDR3 protein: CASSLVTGRAAFF
CDR3 DNA: TGCGCCAGCAGCTTGGTGACAGGACGTGCGGCTTTCTTT

V gene: TRBV11-3
J gene: TRBJ2-2
clone size: many
D gene: -
CDR3 protein: CASSLAWSNGELFF
CDR3 DNA: TGTGCCAGCAGCTTAGCCTGGTCTAACGGGGAGCTGTTTTTT

V gene: TRBV20-1
J gene: TRBJ1-5
clone size: -
D gene: -
CDR3 protein: CSLGRLGRDIRSPQHF
CDR3 DNA: TGCAGTTTGGGGAGGCTGGGTCGGGACATCCGTAGTCCCCAGCATTTT

V gene: TRBV12-3/TRBV12-4
J gene: TRBJ2-7
clone size: -
D gene: -
CDR3 protein: CASSPGSGNYEQYF
CDR3 DNA: TGTGCCAGCAGTCCAGGGTCCGGTAACTACGAGCAGTACTTC

V gene: TRBV29-1
J gene: TRBJ1-2
clone size: -
D gene: -
CDR3 protein: CSAVQNQIDYGYTF
CDR3 DNA: TGCAGCGCCGTCCAGAACCAGATCGACTATGGCTACACCTTC

V gene: TRBV20-1
J gene: TRBJ2-3
clone size: -
D gene: TRBD2
CDR3 protein: CSATVSGTRGTDTQYF
CDR3 DNA: TGCAGTGCAACGGTTAGCGGGACGCGGGGCACAGATACGCAGTATTTT

V gene: TRBV15
J gene: TRBJ2-1
clone size: many
D gene: TRBD1
CDR3 protein: CATSSSRSGQAYNEQFF
CDR3 DNA: TGTGCCACCAGCAGCTCCAGGTCGGGACAGGCCTACAATGAGCAGTTCTTC

V gene: TRBV13
J gene: TRBJ2-3
clone size: -
D gene: TRBD2
CDR3 protein: CASSSPLGEGSDTQYF
CDR3 DNA: TGTGCCAGCAGCTCGCCCTTGGGGGAGGGGTCAGATACGCAGTATTTT

V gene: TRBV5-5
J gene: TRBJ1-6
clone size: -
D gene: -
CDR3 protein: CASSFPTRSSPLHF
CDR3 DNA: TGTGCCAGCAGCTTCCCTACAAGGTCTTCACCCCTCCACTTT

V gene: TRBV15
J gene: TRBJ2-3
clone size: once
D gene: -
CDR3 protein: CATSVFGTDTQYF
CDR3 DNA: TGTGCCACCAGCGTTTTTGGCACAGATACGCAGTATTTT

V gene: TRBV5-6
J gene: TRBJ2-3
clone size: -
D gene: -
CDR3 protein: CASSSSAELRTDTQYF
CDR3 DNA: TGTGCCAGCAGCTCGTCTGCAGAGTTGAGAACAGATACGCAGTATTTT